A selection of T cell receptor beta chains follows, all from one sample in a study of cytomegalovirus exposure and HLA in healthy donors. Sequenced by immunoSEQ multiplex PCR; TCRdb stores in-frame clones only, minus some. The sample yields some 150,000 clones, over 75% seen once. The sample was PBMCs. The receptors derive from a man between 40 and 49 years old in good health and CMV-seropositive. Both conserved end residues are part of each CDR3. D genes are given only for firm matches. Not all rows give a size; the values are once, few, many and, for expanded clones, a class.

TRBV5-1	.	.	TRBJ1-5	TGCGCCAGCAGCGTACAGGGAGATAGCAATCAGCCCCAGCATTTT	CASSVQGDSNQPQHF
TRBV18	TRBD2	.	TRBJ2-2	TGTGCCAGCTCACCTCCCGGACTAGCGGGCGTTAGCACCGGGGAGCTGTTTTTT	CASSPPGLAGVSTGELFF
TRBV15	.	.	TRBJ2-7	TGTGCCACCAGCAGAGAGGCCCACCAGGCCTACGAGCAGTACTTC	CATSREAHQAYEQYF
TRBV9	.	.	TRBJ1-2	TGTGCCAGCAGCGTATCTACAGGTGATGGCTACACCTTC	CASSVSTGDGYTF
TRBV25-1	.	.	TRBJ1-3	TGTGCCAGCAGCGCGTATGTGGGAAACACCATATATTTT	CASSAYVGNTIYF
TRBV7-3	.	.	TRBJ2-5	TGTGCCAGCAGCCCCCAGGATCTTCAGACCCAGTACTTC	CASSPQDLQTQYF
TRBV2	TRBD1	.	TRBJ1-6	TGTGCCAGCAGTACTGACAGGGTTGGCAATTCACCCCTCCACTTT	CASSTDRVGNSPLHF
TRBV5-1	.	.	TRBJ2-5	TGCGCCAGCAGCTTGGAGGCCGAGGGGGTTGGCCAGTACTTC	CASSLEAEGVGQYF
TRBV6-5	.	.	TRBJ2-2	TGTGCCAGCAGCCCTCAGGGATCGAACACCGGGGAGCTGTTTTTT	CASSPQGSNTGELFF
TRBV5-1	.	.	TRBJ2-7	TGCGCCAGCAGCGCCGGGCCCCGAGCATTCGGAGGCTCCTACGAGCAGTACTTC	CASSAGPRAFGGSYEQYF
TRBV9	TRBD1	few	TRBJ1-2	TGTGCCAGCAGCTCACGGACAGGGGTCGGCTATGGCTACACCTTC	CASSSRTGVGYGYTF
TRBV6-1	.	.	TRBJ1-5	TGTGCCAGCAGTGAAGGTCCAGGGATGACTCAGCCCCAGCATTTT	CASSEGPGMTQPQHF
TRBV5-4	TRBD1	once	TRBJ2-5	TGTGCCAGCAGTCGGACAGGGGATCGAGAGACCCAGTACTTC	CASSRTGDRETQYF
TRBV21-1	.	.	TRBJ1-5	TGTGCCAGCAGCAAAGGACAGGGGGATCAGCCCCAGCATTTT	CASSKGQGDQPQHF
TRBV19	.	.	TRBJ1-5	TGTGCCAGTAGTACAGAGGGGAGCGGCAATCAGCCCCAGCATTTT	CASSTEGSGNQPQHF
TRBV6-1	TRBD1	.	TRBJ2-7	TGTGCCAGCAGTTGGCGGGACAGGGGTTACGAGCAGTACTTC	CASSWRDRGYEQYF
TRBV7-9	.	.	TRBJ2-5	TGTGCCAGCAGCCCAGGGGCAGTTCAAGAGACCCAGTACTTC	CASSPGAVQETQYF
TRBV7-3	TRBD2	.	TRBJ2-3	TGTGCCAGCAGCCCGTGGGTAGGCGGGAGGGGCGCAGATACGCAGTATTTT	CASSPWVGGRGADTQYF
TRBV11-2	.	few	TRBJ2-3	TGTGCCAGCAGCCCTGGCGGCTCGCGGGACACAGATACGCAGTATTTT	CASSPGGSRDTDTQYF
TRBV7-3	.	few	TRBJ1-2	TGTGCCAGCAGCGCACAGGCCTCCCCAGGTGGCTACACCTTC	CASSAQASPGGYTF